This entry lists 24 T cell receptor beta chains sequenced from one sample in a study of OX40 agonist ivuxolimab in advanced cancers. Profiled with immunoSEQ multiplex PCR; TCRdb holds only in-frame clones, not every one. The sample carries approximately 18,000 clones, 80% to 90% recorded once. This material consisted of CD4+ or CD8+ T cells sorted from blood, taken in a trial of the OX40 agonist ivuxolimab. Source of these receptors: an adult with an advanced solid tumor such as melanoma, head and neck, liver or kidney cancer.

The chain uses TRBV5-1 and TRBJ1-1, with TRBD1 matching 7 bases. V lost 4 bases to trimming and J lost 7 bases; unmatched junction nucleotides: 10. The CDR3 contains 14 residues. Germline V gene sequence: CDR1 SGHRS, CDR2 YFSETQ. The CDR3 DNA reads as TGCGCCAGCAGCCCGGGGACAGCTGAGTATGAAGCTTTCTTT. Translated: CASSPGTAEYEAFF.

The chain recombines TRBV7-2 with TRBJ2-1; 9 bases match TRBD2. Germline trimming cut 7 bases from V and 10 bases from J; bases unmatched to any gene: 8. The CDR3 length is 13 residues. Germline lookup yields CDR1 SGHTA and CDR2 FQGNSA. Written as DNA, the CDR3 is TGTGCCAGCACAACCTCCGGGACTAGCGAGCAGTTCTTC. Its protein is CASTTSGTSEQFF.

This sequence joins TRBV6-6 and TRBJ1-1; D is unclear. V was clipped by 5 bases and J by 3 bases, with 7 bases between them. The germline gives CDR1 MNHNY, CDR2 SVGAGI (reference sequence). The CDR3 is 12 residues long. The CDR3: CASSPADTEAFF. For the CDR3, the DNA is TGTGCCAGCAGTCCCGCCGACACTGAAGCTTTCTTT.

J is TRBJ1-6 and V is TRBV30, with D unresolved. Germline values: CDR1 GTSNPN, CDR2 SVGIG (reference sequence). Deletions cut 3 bases from V and 12 bases from J, with 15 bases between. This CDR3 region has 13 residues. The CDR3 loop reads CAWRPNYSGPLHF. The CDR3 nucleotides read TGTGCCTGGAGGCCGAATTACAGTGGACCCCTCCACTTT.

The V call is TRBV18, the J call TRBJ2-2; 7 bases fit TRBD2. Germline values: CDR1 KGHSH, CDR2 LQKENI. The CDR3 extends over 14 amino acids. J was trimmed by 5 bases and V by 6 bases; bases with no gene match: 6. For the CDR3, the DNA is TGTGCCAGCTCGCTGCCCGGGGGGACCGGGGAGCTGTTTTTT. This codes for CASSLPGGTGELFF.

This sequence joins TRBV2 and TRBJ2-7; 11 bases match TRBD2. V was pared by 2 bases and J by 0 bases, with 3 bases of the junction left unmatched. This CDR3 is 16 amino acids long. The germline gives CDR1 SNHLY, CDR2 FYNNEI. The chain's CDR3 is CASSERLAGLSYEQYF. The CDR3 nucleotides are TGTGCCAGCAGTGAACGACTAGCGGGGCTCTCCTACGAGCAGTACTTC.

This CDR3 is CASSPGFQETQYF. CDR3 in DNA: TGTGCCAGCTCACCGGGGTTTCAAGAGACCCAGTACTTC. This chain links TRBV18 with TRBJ2-5, with D hard to call. Per the germline V gene, CDR1 is KGHSH and CDR2 is LQKENI. The CDR3 is 13 residues long. Between the trimmed V and J ends, which lost 3 bases and 2 bases, there was a span of 7 bases.

As regards this clone: The junction departs from germline at one end; a sequencing error may be responsible. Other DNA sequences of this sample code for an identical CDR3. The chain joins TRBV7-3 to TRBJ2-2, with TRBD2 as a possible D gene (6 bases). Germline loops: CDR1 SGHTA, CDR2 FQGTGA. The CDR3 covers 18 residues. The CDR3: CASSLGGGGDSNTGELFF. In DNA, the CDR3 is TGTGCCAGCAGCTTAGGGGGTGGCGGGGACTCGAATACCGGGGAGCTGTTTTTT.

J is TRBJ2-3 and V is TRBV5-5; D is unclear. CDR3 size: 15 residues. Deletions cut 0 bases from V and 0 bases from J, with 8 bases between. The V gene's germline CDR1 is SGHKS and CDR2 YYEKEE (reference sequence). CDR3 DNA: TGTGCCAGCAGCTTGGCTTGGGGTAGCACAGATACGCAGTATTTT. Translating gives CASSLAWGSTDTQYF.

The chain joins TRBV11-2 to TRBJ2-3; D assignment may be TRBD1 or TRBD2 (7 bases each). This CDR3 has 16 amino acids. Germline lookup yields CDR1 SGHAT and CDR2 FQNNGV. Trimming took 1 base from V and 5 from J, leaving 16 bases between them. CDR3 region: CASSLGQGGGRDTQYF. In nucleotides, the CDR3 is TGTGCCAGCAGCTTAGGACAGGGAGGGGGGAGAGATACGCAGTATTTT.

J is TRBJ2-2 and V is TRBV2; D uncertain. CDR1 SNHLY and CDR2 FYNNEI come from the germline V gene. The V gene lost 8 bases and the J gene lost 6 bases, with 13 bases spanning the gap. The CDR3 has 13 residues. The chain's CDR3 is CASGVARPGELFF. In DNA form, the CDR3 reads TGTGCCAGCGGCGTGGCGCGGCCCGGGGAGCTGTTTTTT.

The chain has TRBV5-1 and TRBJ1-5, with 7 bases identical to TRBD1. Trimming at V came to 8 bases and at J to 0 bases, leaving 8 bases not matched to a gene. The V gene's germline CDR1 is SGHRS and CDR2 YFSETQ. The CDR3 covers 15 residues. CDR3 nucleotide sequence: TGCGCCAGTCGGGACAGTACGAATAGCAATCAGCCCCAGCATTTT. Encoded protein: CASRDSTNSNQPQHF.

V gene TRBV5-4 combines with J gene TRBJ1-1; 12 nucleotides agree with TRBD1. V lost 4 bases, J lost 0 bases, and 7 bases stayed unmatched. CDR3 length: 17 amino acids. Germline CDR1 reads SGHNT; CDR2 reads YYREEE (reference sequence). The CDR3 loop reads CASSPGQGAYMNTEAFF. As DNA, the CDR3 is TGTGCCAGCAGCCCGGGACAGGGGGCATACATGAACACTGAAGCTTTCTTT.

The V and J genes are TRBV7-2 and TRBJ1-5, with D possibly TRBD1 on 5 matching bases. Germline loops: CDR1 SGHTA, CDR2 FQGNSA. The V end lost 0 bases, the J end lost 11 bases, and 11 bases lay between the germline ends. The CDR3 runs to 13 residues. In DNA form, the CDR3 reads TGTGCCAGCAGCTTAGCACAAGCAGGGTCCCAGCATTTT. Amino acid sequence: CASSLAQAGSQHF.

V is TRBV19 and J is TRBJ2-7; the match to TRBD2 covers 7 bases. The CDR3 is 13 amino acids. V dropped 7 bases and J dropped 3; count of bases not matched to a gene: 6. CDR1 LNHDA and CDR2 SQIVND come from the germline V gene (reference sequence). The CDR3 loop is CASIDPGGYEQYF. Written as DNA, the CDR3 is TGTGCCAGTATTGACCCGGGAGGCTACGAGCAGTACTTC.

The chain combines TRBV5-1 with TRBJ2-1, with D hard to call. V was clipped by 2 bases and J by 7 bases, with 7 bases between them. The CDR3 loop spans 12 amino acids. Per germline, CDR1 SGHRS and CDR2 YFSETQ. The CDR3 loop reads CASSFPQNEQFF. CDR3 bases: TGCGCCAGCAGCTTCCCCCAGAATGAGCAGTTCTTC.

The chain employs TRBV19 and TRBJ1-5; 9 bases are shared with TRBD1. Losses at the gene ends were 4 bases for V and 6 bases for J; bases not matched to a gene: 4. There are 14 residues in the CDR3. Germline V lookup: CDR1 LNHDA, CDR2 SQIVND (reference sequence). CDR3 region: CASSRTGEGQPQHF. In nucleotides, the CDR3 is TGTGCCAGTAGTAGGACAGGGGAAGGTCAGCCCCAGCATTTT.

The V gene is TRBV4-2, the J gene TRBJ1-1, with unresolved D. This CDR3 spans 13 amino acids. Germline V gives CDR1 LGHNA, CDR2 YNFKEQ. Trimming took 0 bases from V and 5 from J, leaving 7 bases between them. In DNA form, the CDR3 reads TGTGCCAGCAGCCAAGATGTAGGAACTGAAGCTTTCTTT. It encodes CASSQDVGTEAFF.

The V and J genes are TRBV7-6 and TRBJ2-5; perhaps TRBD1 as D (5 bases). The DNA end lines up better with TRBJ2-7; the J call may be wrong. CDR3 size: 13 residues. Germline V gene data show CDR1 as SGHVS and CDR2 as FNYEAQ. The CDR3: CASSPGPNFEQYF. In DNA, the CDR3 is TGTGCCAGCAGCCCAGGGCCTAATTTCGAGCAGTACTTC.

The rearrangement uses TRBV7-9 and TRBJ2-7; tentatively, D is TRBD1 (6 bases). The CDR3 loop spans 14 amino acids. Germline V gene sequence: CDR1 SEHNR, CDR2 FQNEAQ (reference sequence). V lost 5 bases to trimming and J lost 4 bases, with 15 bases between them. Here the CDR3 DNA reads TGTGCCAGCAGCCTACGAGAGGGGGAATACGAGCAGTACTTC. This gives the protein CASSLREGEYEQYF.

The chain combines TRBV18 with TRBJ2-7; possible D gene TRBD2, 6 bases. This CDR3 spans 14 amino acids. The ends were cut back, 4 bases at V and 3 bases at J, with 13 bases in the middle. Germline CDR1 reads KGHSH; CDR2 reads LQKENI. The CDR3 protein is CASSQLEGLYEQYF. For the CDR3, the DNA is TGTGCCAGCTCACAACTCGAGGGACTCTACGAGCAGTACTTC.

The chain has TRBV4-1 and TRBJ2-7; 9 nucleotides align to TRBD1. Trimming took 7 bases from V and 7 from J; bases not matched to a gene: 11. This CDR3 comprises 14 residues. CDR1 and CDR2 from the germline V gene are MGHRA and YSYEKL. The CDR3 protein is CASKKDRGIGEQYF. The CDR3 DNA reads as TGCGCCAGCAAAAAAGACAGGGGGATTGGAGAGCAGTACTTC.

Only a few counts were recorded for this clone. The V gene is TRBV4-2, the J gene TRBJ1-2, with 11 bases aligning to TRBD1. The length of the CDR3 is 16 residues. Losses at the gene ends were 0 bases for V and 4 bases for J; bases not matched to a gene: 4. Germline loops: CDR1 LGHNA, CDR2 YNFKEQ. CDR3 bases: TGTGCCAGCAGCCAAGATCCCGGGACAGGGGGCTATGGCTACACCTTC. Amino acid sequence: CASSQDPGTGGYGYTF.

This clone appeared a single time. This sequence joins TRBV6-5 and TRBJ2-7; tentatively, D is TRBD2 (5 bases). There are 13 residues in the CDR3. The germline V and J ends were trimmed by 5 bases and 4 bases, with 12 bases remaining between them. The V gene's germline CDR1 is MNHEY and CDR2 SVGAGI. Here the CDR3 DNA reads TGTGCCAGCAGTCGGAGCGGATTGTACGAGCAGTACTTC. It codes for CASSRSGLYEQYF.